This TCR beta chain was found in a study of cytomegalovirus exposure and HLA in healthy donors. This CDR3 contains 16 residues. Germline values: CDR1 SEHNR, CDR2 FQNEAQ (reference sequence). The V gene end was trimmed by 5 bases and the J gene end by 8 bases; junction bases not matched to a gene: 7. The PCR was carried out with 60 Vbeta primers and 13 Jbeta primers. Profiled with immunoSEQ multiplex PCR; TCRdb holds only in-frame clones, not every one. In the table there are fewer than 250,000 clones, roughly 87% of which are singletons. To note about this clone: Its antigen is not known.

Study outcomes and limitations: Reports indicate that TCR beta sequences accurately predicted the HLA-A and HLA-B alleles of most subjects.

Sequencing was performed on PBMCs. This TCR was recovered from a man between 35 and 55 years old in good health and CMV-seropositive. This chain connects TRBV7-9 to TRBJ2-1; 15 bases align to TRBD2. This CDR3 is CASSLRTSGRVDEQFF. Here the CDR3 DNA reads TGTGCCAGCAGCCTCAGGACTAGCGGGAGGGTAGATGAGCAGTTCTTC.